Listed here are 13 T cell receptor beta chains from one sample, sequenced in a study of shared T cell receptors in the human thymus. Clones were read by immunoSEQ multiplex PCR, and TCRdb kept only the in-frame ones, dropping some. The data hold 540,000 or so clones, with roughly 74% observed a single time. This sample was shared with a second study, whose subject was human thymus T cells.

The specimen sequenced was thymocytes. The source is a boy in the first two years of life with a congenital heart defect.

The chain carries TRBV6-6 and TRBJ1-1; no clear D. The CDR3 is 13 residues long. V was clipped by 2 bases and J by 2 bases, with 6 bases between them. From germline, CDR1 is MNHNY and CDR2 SVGAGI (reference sequence). CDR3 sequence: CASSYKTNTEAFF. Here the CDR3 DNA reads TGTGCCAGCAGTTACAAGACTAACACTGAAGCTTTCTTT.

The V and J genes are TRBV27 and TRBJ2-7, with 7 nucleotides matching TRBD2. Germline CDR1 MNHEY, CDR2 SMNVEV (reference sequence). Losses at the gene ends were 0 bases for V and 3 bases for J; bases not matched to a gene: 5. CDR3 length: 15 residues. DNA of the CDR3: TGTGCCAGCAGTTTATCTCCCCGGGGGGTCTACGAGCAGTACTTC. Amino acids: CASSLSPRGVYEQYF.

This rearrangement joins TRBV29-1 to TRBJ2-1; D unclear. From germline, CDR1 is SQVTM and CDR2 ANQGSEA. The CDR3 contains 13 residues. With 7 bases removed from V and 3 bases from J, the gap between germline ends came to 13 bases. The CDR3 DNA reads TGCAGCGCCACGTCCCCGGGCTACAATGAGCAGTTCTTC. It encodes CSATSPGYNEQFF.

The chain carries TRBV27 and TRBJ2-3; possibly TRBD2 for D (6 bases). Trimming left V 4 bases short and J 3 bases short, with 14 bases between. Germline V gives CDR1 MNHEY, CDR2 SMNVEV (reference sequence). This CDR3 region has 15 residues. CDR3 amino acids: CASSSPGDQTDTQYF. The CDR3 bases are TGTGCCAGCAGTTCCCCGGGGGACCAAACAGATACGCAGTATTTT.

The CDR3 nucleotides read TGTGCCAGCAGCCCCGGTCCGTTACAGGGGTGGGTGGAAGAGACCCAGTACTTC. Translation: CASSPGPLQGWVEETQYF. The rearrangement uses TRBV9 and TRBJ2-5; TRBD1 matches at 7 bases. There are 18 residues in the CDR3. Per germline, CDR1 SGDLS and CDR2 YYNGEE. With V trimmed by 4 bases and J by 3 bases, 18 bases remained unmatched.

V gene TRBV19 combines with J gene TRBJ2-3; the D gene is possibly TRBD1 (6 bases). Germline CDR1 and CDR2: LNHDA and SQIVND (reference sequence). The ends were cut back, 7 bases at V and 0 bases at J, with 14 bases in the middle. The CDR3 loop spans 15 amino acids. This chain's CDR3 is CASTPWDTSTDTQYF. CDR3 DNA sequence: TGTGCCAGTACCCCGTGGGACACCAGCACAGATACGCAGTATTTT.

This chain links TRBV9 with TRBJ1-1; TRBD1 might be the D (6 bases). The CDR3 length is 15 residues. Germline V lookup: CDR1 SGDLS, CDR2 YYNGEE. Trimming left V 4 bases short and J 1 base short, with 14 bases between. The CDR3 bases are TGTGCCAGCAGCTCCCGGACAGCGCCGAACACTGAAGCTTTCTTT. Translating gives CASSSRTAPNTEAFF. The variable domain in full, with the rest retrieved from reference TRBV9 and TRBJ1-1, is DSGVTQTPKHLITATGQRVTLRCSPRSGDLSVYWYQQSLDQGLQFLIQYYNGEERAKGNILERFSAQQFPDLHSELNLSSLELGDSALYFCASSSRTAPNTEAFFGQGTRLTVV.

This chain uses TRBV28 with TRBJ1-1; unclear D gene. Germline CDR1 MDHEN, CDR2 SYDVKM. The ends were cut back, 3 bases at V and 10 bases at J, with 12 bases in the middle. CDR3 length: 12 amino acids. Here the CDR3 reads CASSLGWRRAFF. The CDR3 DNA reads TGTGCCAGCAGTTTGGGCTGGCGACGAGCTTTCTTT.

The chain recombines TRBV30 with TRBJ2-5; 9 bases match TRBD1. Judging by the DNA end, TRBJ2-7 fits better; the J call may be wrong. The germline V gene has CDR1 GTSNPN and CDR2 SVGIG (reference sequence). This CDR3 region has 14 residues. CDR3 nucleotide sequence: TGTGCCTGGGGCCAGACAGGGGGTCCCTACGAGCAGTACTTC. Translating it yields CAWGQTGGPYEQYF.

The V and J genes are TRBV7-9 and TRBJ2-7, with 8 positions matching TRBD2. Trimming cost V 6 bases and J 5 bases; bases outside gene matches: 12. Germline values: CDR1 SEHNR, CDR2 FQNEAQ (reference sequence). This CDR3 spans 15 amino acids. The CDR3 sequence is CASSLHTSGGDEQYF. The CDR3 coding sequence is TGTGCCAGCAGTTTACACACGTCGGGGGGGGACGAGCAGTACTTC.

J is TRBJ2-7 and V is TRBV28; the match to TRBD1 covers 8 bases. Looked up from germline, CDR1 is MDHEN and CDR2 is SYDVKM. The ends lost 5 bases at V and 0 bases at J; junction bases unmatched: 6. CDR3 length equals 15 residues. CDR3 region: CASSLTGGSSYEQYF. CDR3 sequence (DNA): TGTGCCAGCAGTCTCACAGGGGGATCCTCCTACGAGCAGTACTTC.

This sequence joins TRBV21-1 and TRBJ1-2; the table assigns TRBD1, which was not confirmed against the DNA. TRBV21-1 is a pseudogene segment. The CDR3 is 17 amino acids. The CDR3 reads CASSKGPNRVGSDGYTF. DNA for the CDR3: TGTGCCAGCAGCAAAGGCCCAAACAGGGTAGGTTCGGATGGCTACACCTTC.

The chain recombines TRBV27 with TRBJ2-7, with 7 bases fitting TRBD2. V dropped 4 bases and J dropped 1; count of bases not matched to a gene: 7. From germline, CDR1 is MNHEY and CDR2 SMNVEV (reference sequence). CDR3 length: 15 residues. CDR3 coding DNA: TGTGCCAGCAGTTCCCCCCTGCGGGAGTCCTACGAGCAGTACTTC. This encodes CASSSPLRESYEQYF.